This T cell receptor beta chain was observed in a study of human T cells and chemical hapten exposure. Regarding the study as a whole: Sensitizing to DPC left TCRs with a frequency above 1 in 1000 unaltered.

For the library, individual cDNA molecules each received unique molecular identifiers. Source study methods: From about 22,000 to 700,000 TCRs were found per sample, with a median of around 100,000. MiXCR, run by TCRdb on the RACE reads, gives a single entry per CDR3 protein. TCRdb, not the original authors, processed these V and J calls. The sample holds fewer than 85,000 distinct CDR3 sequences, 8.5% to 9.5% seen once. As for time point: healthy volunteer bleed at 6 weeks. Unfractionated whole blood served as the source for total RNA extraction. Germline V gene data show CDR1 as SGHRS and CDR2 as YFSETQ. V was pared by 0 bases and J by 1 base, with 10 bases between. The CDR3 loop spans 15 amino acids. About this clonotype itself: Its specificity is not known.

The J gene is TRBJ2-5, the V gene TRBV5-1; D call uncertain. The sequence was collected from a female donor in good health. Some clones in this sample may be carry-over from other donors' samples. Material: whole blood. The CDR3, as DNA: TGCGCCAGCAGCTTGGGTCAGGCCATCCAAGAGACCCAGTACTTC. Protein product: CASSLGQAIQETQYF.